This T cell receptor beta chain was captured in a study of T-cell reconstitution after alpha-beta-depleted transplantation in children. Germline V gives CDR1 LGHDT, CDR2 YNNKEL (reference sequence). The V gene end was trimmed by 6 bases and the J gene end by 7 bases; junction bases not matched to a gene: 4. CDR3 length: 13 residues. Unique molecular identifiers featured in how the TCRbeta library was prepared. MiXCR, run by TCRdb on the PCR reads, gives a single entry per CDR3 protein. The table includes roughly 350,000 distinct CDR3 sequences, around a tenth detected once. Here the sequenced sample was PBMCs from the stem cell graft donor, taken from the stem cell graft. This chain joins TRBV3-1 and TRBJ1-5; 9 positions match TRBD1. The TCR comes from a human donor who donated a stem cell graft to a child with acute lymphoblastic leukemia. Here the CDR3 DNA reads TGTGCCAGCAGTGGACAGGGGAGACAGCCCCAGCATTTT. Protein product: CASSGQGRQPQHF.